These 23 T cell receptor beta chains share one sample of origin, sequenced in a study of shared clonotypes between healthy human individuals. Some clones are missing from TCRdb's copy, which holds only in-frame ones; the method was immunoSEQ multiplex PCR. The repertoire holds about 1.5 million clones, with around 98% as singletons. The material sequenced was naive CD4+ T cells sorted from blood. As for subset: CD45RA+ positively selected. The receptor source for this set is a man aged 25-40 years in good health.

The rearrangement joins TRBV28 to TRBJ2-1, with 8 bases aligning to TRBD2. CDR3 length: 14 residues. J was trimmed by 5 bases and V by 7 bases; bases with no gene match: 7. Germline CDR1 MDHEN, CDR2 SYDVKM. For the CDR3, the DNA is TGTGCCAGCAAACCGGGAGGGCCCCACAATGAGCAGTTCTTC. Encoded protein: CASKPGGPHNEQFF.

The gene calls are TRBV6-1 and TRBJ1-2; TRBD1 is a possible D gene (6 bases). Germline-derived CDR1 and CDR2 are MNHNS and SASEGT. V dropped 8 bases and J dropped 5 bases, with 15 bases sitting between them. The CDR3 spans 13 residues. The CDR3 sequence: CASRSTDRYGYTF. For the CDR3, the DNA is TGTGCCAGCCGATCGACCGACAGGTATGGCTACACCTTC.

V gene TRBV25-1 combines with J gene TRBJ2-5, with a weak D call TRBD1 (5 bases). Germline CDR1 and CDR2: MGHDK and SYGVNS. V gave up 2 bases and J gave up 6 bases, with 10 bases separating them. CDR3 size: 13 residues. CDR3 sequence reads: CASSETGVKTQYF. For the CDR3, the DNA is TGTGCCAGCAGTGAAACAGGCGTGAAGACCCAGTACTTC.

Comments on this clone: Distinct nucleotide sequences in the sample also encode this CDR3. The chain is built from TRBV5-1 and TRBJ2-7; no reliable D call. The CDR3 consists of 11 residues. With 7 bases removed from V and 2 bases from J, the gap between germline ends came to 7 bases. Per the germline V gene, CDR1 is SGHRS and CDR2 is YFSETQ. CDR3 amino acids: CASSNTYEQYF. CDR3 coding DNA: TGCGCCAGCTCCAACACCTACGAGCAGTACTTC.

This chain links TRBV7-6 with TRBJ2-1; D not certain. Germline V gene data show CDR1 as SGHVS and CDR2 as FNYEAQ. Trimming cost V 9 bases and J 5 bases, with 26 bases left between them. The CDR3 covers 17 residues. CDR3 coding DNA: TGTGCCAGTTTCCCCAGCCGCGATCAGACCCCGCACAATGAGCAGTTCTTC. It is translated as CASFPSRDQTPHNEQFF.

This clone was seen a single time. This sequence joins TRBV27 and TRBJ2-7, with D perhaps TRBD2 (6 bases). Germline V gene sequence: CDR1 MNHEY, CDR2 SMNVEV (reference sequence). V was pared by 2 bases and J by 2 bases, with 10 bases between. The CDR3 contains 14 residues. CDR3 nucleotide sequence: TGTGCCAGCAGTTTACCGGGAGTCACCTACGAGCAGTACTTC. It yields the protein CASSLPGVTYEQYF.

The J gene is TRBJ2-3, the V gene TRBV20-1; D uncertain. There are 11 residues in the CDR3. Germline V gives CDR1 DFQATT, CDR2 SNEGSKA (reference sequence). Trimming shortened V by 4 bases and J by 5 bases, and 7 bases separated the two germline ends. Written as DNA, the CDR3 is TGCAGTGCTAAAGATGGAGATACGCAGTATTTT. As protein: CSAKDGDTQYF.

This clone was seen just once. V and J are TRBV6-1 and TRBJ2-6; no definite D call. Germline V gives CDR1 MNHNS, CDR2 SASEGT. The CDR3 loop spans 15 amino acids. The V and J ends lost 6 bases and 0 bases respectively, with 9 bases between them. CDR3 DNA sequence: TGTGCCAGCAGCACAGAGTTCTCTGGGGCCAACGTCCTGACTTTC. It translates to CASSTEFSGANVLTF.

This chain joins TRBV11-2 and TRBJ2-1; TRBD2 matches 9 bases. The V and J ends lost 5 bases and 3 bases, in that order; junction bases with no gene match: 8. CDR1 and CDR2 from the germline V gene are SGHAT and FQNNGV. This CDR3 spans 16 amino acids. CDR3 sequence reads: CASSHIKTSGYNEQFF. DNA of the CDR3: TGTGCCAGCAGCCATATTAAGACTAGCGGCTACAATGAGCAGTTCTTC.

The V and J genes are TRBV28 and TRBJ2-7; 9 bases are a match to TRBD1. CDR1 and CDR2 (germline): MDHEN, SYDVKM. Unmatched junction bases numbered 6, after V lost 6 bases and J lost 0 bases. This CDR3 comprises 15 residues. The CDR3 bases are TGTGCCAGCAGCTCCCCGACAGGGGGCTCCTACGAGCAGTACTTC. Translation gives CASSSPTGGSYEQYF. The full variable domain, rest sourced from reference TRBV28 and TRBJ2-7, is DVKVTQSSRYLVKRTGEKVFLECVQDMDHENMFWYRQDPGLGLRLIYFSYDVKMKEKGDIPEGYSVSREKKERFSLILESASTNQTSMYLCASSSPTGGSYEQYFGPGTRLTVT.

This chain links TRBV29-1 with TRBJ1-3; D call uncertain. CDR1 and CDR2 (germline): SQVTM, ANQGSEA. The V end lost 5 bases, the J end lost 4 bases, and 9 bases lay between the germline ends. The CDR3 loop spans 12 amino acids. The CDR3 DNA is TGCAGCGTTCTCCTCCCCGGAAACACCATATATTTT. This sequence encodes CSVLLPGNTIYF.

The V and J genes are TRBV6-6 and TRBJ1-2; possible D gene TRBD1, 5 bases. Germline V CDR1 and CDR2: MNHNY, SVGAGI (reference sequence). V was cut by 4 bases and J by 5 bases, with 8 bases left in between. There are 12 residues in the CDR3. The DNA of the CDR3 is TGTGCCAGCAGTTGGGACGGGTATGGCTACACCTTC. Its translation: CASSWDGYGYTF.

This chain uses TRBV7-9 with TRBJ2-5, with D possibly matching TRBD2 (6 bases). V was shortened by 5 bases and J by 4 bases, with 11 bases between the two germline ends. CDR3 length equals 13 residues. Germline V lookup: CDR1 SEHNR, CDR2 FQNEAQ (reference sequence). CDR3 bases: TGTGCCAGCAGCCCGACTAGTGGAGAGACCCAGTACTTC. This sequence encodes CASSPTSGETQYF.

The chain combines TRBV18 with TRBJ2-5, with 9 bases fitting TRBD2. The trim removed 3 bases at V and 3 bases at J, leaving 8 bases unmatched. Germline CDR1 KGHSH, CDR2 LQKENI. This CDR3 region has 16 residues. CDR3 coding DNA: TGTGCCAGCTCACCGCCTACCCGACTAGCGGAAGAGACCCAGTACTTC. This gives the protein CASSPPTRLAEETQYF.

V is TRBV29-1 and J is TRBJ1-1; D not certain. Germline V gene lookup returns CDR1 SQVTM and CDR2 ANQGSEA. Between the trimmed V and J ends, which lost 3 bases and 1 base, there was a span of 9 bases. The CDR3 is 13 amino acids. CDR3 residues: CSVDWAENTEAFF. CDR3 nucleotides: TGCAGCGTTGATTGGGCCGAGAACACTGAAGCTTTCTTT. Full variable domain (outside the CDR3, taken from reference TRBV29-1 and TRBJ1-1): SAVISQKPSRDICQRGTSLTIQCQVDSQVTMMFWYRQQPGQSLTLIATANQGSEATYESGFVIDKFPISRPNLTFSTLTVSNMSPEDSSIYLCSVDWAENTEAFFGQGTRLTVV.

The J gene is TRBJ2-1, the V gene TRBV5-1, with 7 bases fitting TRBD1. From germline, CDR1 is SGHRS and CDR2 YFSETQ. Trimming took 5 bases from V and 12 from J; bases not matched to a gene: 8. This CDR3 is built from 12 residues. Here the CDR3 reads CASRIGTDSQFF. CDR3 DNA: TGCGCCAGCAGGATCGGGACAGATTCGCAGTTCTTC.

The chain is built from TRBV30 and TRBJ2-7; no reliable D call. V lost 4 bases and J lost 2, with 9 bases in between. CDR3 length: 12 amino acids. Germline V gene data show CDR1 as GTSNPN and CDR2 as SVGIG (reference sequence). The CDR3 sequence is CAWMTIPYEQYF. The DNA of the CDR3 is TGTGCCTGGATGACCATTCCCTACGAGCAGTACTTC.

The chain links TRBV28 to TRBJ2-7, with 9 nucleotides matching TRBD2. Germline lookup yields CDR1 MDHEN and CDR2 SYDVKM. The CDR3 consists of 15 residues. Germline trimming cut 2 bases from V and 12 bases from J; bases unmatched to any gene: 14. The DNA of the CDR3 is TGTGCCAGCAGTTTAGAGACTAGCGGCCGCTCCCTGGCGTACTTC. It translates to CASSLETSGRSLAYF.

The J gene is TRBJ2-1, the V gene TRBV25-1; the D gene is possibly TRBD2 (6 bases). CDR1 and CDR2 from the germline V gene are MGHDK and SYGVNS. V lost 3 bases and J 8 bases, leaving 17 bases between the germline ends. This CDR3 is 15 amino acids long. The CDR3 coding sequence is TGTGCCAGCAGTGACGCATTCGGGAGCTCCCATGAGCAGTTCTTC. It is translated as CASSDAFGSSHEQFF.

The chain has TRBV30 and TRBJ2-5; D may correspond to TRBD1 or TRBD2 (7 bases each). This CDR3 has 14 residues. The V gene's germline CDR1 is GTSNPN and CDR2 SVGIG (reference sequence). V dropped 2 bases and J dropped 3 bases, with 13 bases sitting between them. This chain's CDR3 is CAWSLTGTKETQYF. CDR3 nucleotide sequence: TGTGCCTGGAGTCTGACAGGGACTAAAGAGACCCAGTACTTC.

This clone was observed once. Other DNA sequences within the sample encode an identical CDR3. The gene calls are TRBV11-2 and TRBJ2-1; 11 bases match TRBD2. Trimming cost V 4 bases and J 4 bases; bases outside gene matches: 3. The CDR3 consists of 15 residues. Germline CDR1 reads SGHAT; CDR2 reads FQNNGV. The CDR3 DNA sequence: TGTGCCAGCAGCTCAACTAGCGGGAGTTACAATGAGCAGTTCTTC. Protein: CASSSTSGSYNEQFF.

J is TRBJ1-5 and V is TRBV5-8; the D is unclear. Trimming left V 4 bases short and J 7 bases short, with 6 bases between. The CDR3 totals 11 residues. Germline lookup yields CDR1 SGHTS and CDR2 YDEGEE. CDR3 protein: CASSRTQPQHF. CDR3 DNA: TGTGCCAGCAGCCGAACACAGCCCCAGCATTTT.

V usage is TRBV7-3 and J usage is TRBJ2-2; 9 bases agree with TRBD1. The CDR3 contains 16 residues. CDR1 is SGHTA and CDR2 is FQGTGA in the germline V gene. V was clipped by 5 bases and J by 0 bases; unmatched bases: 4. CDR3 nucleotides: TGTGCCAGCAGCCCAGGGGACAGGGCGAACACCGGGGAGCTGTTTTTT. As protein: CASSPGDRANTGELFF.